Each of the 31 T cell receptor beta chains below was sequenced from the same sample in a study of T-cell memory formation after mild COVID-19. MiXCR, run by TCRdb on the 5' RACE reads, gives a single entry per CDR3 protein. This sample carries approximately 500,000 distinct CDR3 sequences, about 23% of them seen once, and the ten largest clones take under 15%. Specimen: PBMCs or a T cell subset sorted from them (not recorded which). These receptors all stem from an adult woman who had mild COVID-19 (a few samples of this study predate the infection). Cell type and time point are not known.

The chain links TRBV7-2 to TRBJ1-5; 7 bases map to TRBD1. Germline CDR1 reads SGHTA; CDR2 reads FQGNSA. Trimming cost V 6 bases and J 3 bases; bases outside gene matches: 8. The CDR3 runs 15 residues. CDR3: CASRKTGQNNQPQHF. CDR3 nucleotides: TGTGCCAGCAGAAAAACGGGACAGAACAATCAGCCCCAGCATTTT.

This clonotype came up a few times. This chain uses TRBV29-1 with TRBJ2-3, with D possibly called TRBD1 or TRBD2 (5 bases each). The CDR3 extends over 18 amino acids. Trimming took 0 bases from V and 11 from J, leaving 30 bases between them. Germline V gives CDR1 SQVTM, CDR2 ANQGSEA. CDR3 coding DNA: TGCAGCGTTGAAGATCGGGGCGTGACAGCCGCCCCTCCCCTCGAGCAGTATTTT. Protein product: CSVEDRGVTAAPPLEQYF.

The chain links TRBV7-3 to TRBJ2-2, with D unresolved. Germline CDR1 reads SGHTA; CDR2 reads FQGTGA. The CDR3 consists of 13 residues. The V end was cut by 0 bases, the J end by 6 bases, with 5 bases between. For the CDR3, the DNA is TGTGCCAGCAGCTTAACGTTGGCCGGGGAGCTGTTTTTT. Residues: CASSLTLAGELFF. The full variable domain, its missing parts supplied by reference TRBV7-3 and TRBJ2-2, is GAGVSQTPSNKVTEKGKYVELRCDPISGHTALYWYRQSLGQGPEFLIYFQGTGAADDSGLPNDRFFAVRPEGSVSTLKIQRTERGDSAVYLCASSLTLAGELFFGEGSRLTVL.

The CDR3, as DNA: TGTGCCAGCAGCGCTCGGGGGGGCAATGAGCAGTTCTTC. It translates to CASSARGGNEQFF. This chain connects TRBV7-2 to TRBJ2-1; 8 bases match TRBD2. Germline-derived CDR1 and CDR2 are SGHTA and FQGNSA. V shed 5 bases, J shed 6 bases, and the junction held 3 bases outside the gene matches. The CDR3 extends over 13 amino acids.

V usage is TRBV24-1 and J usage is TRBJ2-5; D unclear. The CDR3 spans 11 residues. The V and J ends lost 9 bases and 5 bases respectively, with 9 bases between them. Germline V lookup: CDR1 KGHDR, CDR2 SFDVKD. The CDR3 nucleotides are TGTGCCACCGGTTCGGGCGAGACCCAGTACTTC. Protein: CATGSGETQYF.

This clonotype was recorded a few times. The chain joins TRBV20-1 to TRBJ1-3; D gene unclear. Trimming removed 3 bases from V and 0 bases from J, with 12 bases in between. Germline CDR1 and CDR2: DFQATT and SNEGSKA (reference sequence). The CDR3 is 15 residues long. The CDR3 coding sequence is TGCAGTGCTAGTAGGGCGCTACCCTCTGGAAACACCATATATTTT. Translating it yields CSASRALPSGNTIYF.

V and J are TRBV5-1 and TRBJ2-7; D perhaps matches TRBD1 (5 bases). This CDR3 has 14 residues. The germline V gene encodes CDR1 SGHRS and CDR2 YFSETQ. V lost 3 bases, J lost 4 bases, and 14 bases lay in between. As DNA, the CDR3 is TGCGCCAGCAGCTCCCGCTCAGGGTCTTACGAGCAGTACTTC. Its translation is CASSSRSGSYEQYF.

This clonotype was seen a few times. The J gene is TRBJ2-2, the V gene TRBV24-1; D unresolved. V was trimmed by 2 bases and J by 4 bases, leaving 4 bases between them. The CDR3 length is 13 residues. CDR1 and CDR2 (germline): KGHDR, SFDVKD. The CDR3 loop is CATSDYSTGELFF. CDR3 DNA sequence: TGTGCCACCAGTGATTACAGCACCGGGGAGCTGTTTTTT.

A single count supports this clonotype. The chain combines TRBV15 with TRBJ2-7; 11 nucleotides align to TRBD2. The CDR3 is made up of 15 amino acids. The ends lost 5 bases at V and 3 bases at J; junction bases unmatched: 6. Looked up from germline, CDR1 is LNHNV and CDR2 is YYDKDF (reference sequence). The CDR3 protein is CATSSPGTSGYEQYF. The CDR3 DNA is TGTGCCACCAGCTCCCCCGGGACTAGCGGCTACGAGCAGTACTTC.

This clonotype was counted ten times or more. The chain combines TRBV4-1 with TRBJ2-5; D may be TRBD2 (7 bases). This CDR3 is 16 amino acids long. Germline-derived CDR1 and CDR2 are MGHRA and YSYEKL. Trimming removed 4 bases at V and 0 bases at J, with 15 bases between. The CDR3 region has the DNA TGCGCCAGCAGCCGGGGGGGGCTAGCGGACCAAGAGACCCAGTACTTC. Translated: CASSRGGLADQETQYF.

The rearrangement links TRBV20-1 to TRBJ2-3; 8 nucleotides agree with TRBD2. With V trimmed by 1 base and J by 3 bases, 3 bases remained unmatched. The CDR3 is 14 amino acids. CDR1 and CDR2 (germline): DFQATT, SNEGSKA (reference sequence). CDR3 bases: TGCAGTGCTAGAGGGAGCGGGAGAACAGATACGCAGTATTTT. Protein product: CSARGSGRTDTQYF.

The genes are TRBV20-1 and TRBJ2-7, with TRBD2 as a possible D gene (5 bases). V was pared by 6 bases and J by 9 bases, with 15 bases between. Looked up from germline, CDR1 is DFQATT and CDR2 is SNEGSKA (reference sequence). This CDR3 comprises 11 residues. CDR3 in amino acids: CSAGVLDGQYF. The CDR3, as DNA: TGCAGTGCCGGGGTCCTTGACGGGCAGTACTTC.

The V and J genes are TRBV4-2 and TRBJ2-3; 10 bases map to TRBD1. The germline gives CDR1 LGHNA, CDR2 YNFKEQ. The CDR3 spans 15 residues. The trim removed 0 bases at V and 5 bases at J, leaving 2 bases unmatched. The CDR3: CASSQDRTGGDTQYF. Written as DNA, the CDR3 is TGTGCCAGCAGCCAAGATCGGACAGGGGGAGATACGCAGTATTTT.

This sequence joins TRBV4-2 and TRBJ2-6; no clear D. The CDR3 totals 15 residues. Per the germline V gene, CDR1 is LGHNA and CDR2 is YNFKEQ. Deletions cut 1 base from V and 1 base from J, with 5 bases between. The CDR3 spells CASSQVWSGANVLTF. CDR3 sequence (DNA): TGTGCCAGCAGCCAAGTTTGGTCTGGGGCCAACGTCCTGACTTTC.

The chain couples TRBV13 to TRBJ1-1; D gene ambiguous. CDR1 is PRHDT and CDR2 is FYEKMQ in the germline V gene (reference sequence). V was cut by 0 bases and J by 8 bases, with 22 bases left in between. This CDR3 has 17 amino acids. DNA of the CDR3: TGTGCCAGCAGCTTAGGCCGCGGGGTGTTGGCAGAAATGGAAGCTTTCTTT. Protein: CASSLGRGVLAEMEAFF.

This clonotype was detected only a few times. V usage is TRBV7-3 and J usage is TRBJ2-7, with TRBD1 matching over 7 bases. V lost 5 bases, J lost 3 bases, and 7 bases stayed unmatched. The CDR3 is 14 amino acids. Germline CDR1 and CDR2: SGHTA and FQGTGA. The CDR3 here is CASSPEGQSYEQYF. CDR3 nucleotides: TGTGCCAGCAGCCCCGAGGGACAGAGCTACGAGCAGTACTTC.

This clonotype was seen repeatedly, ten times or more. CDR3 residues: CASSLGLETQYF. As DNA, the CDR3 is TGTGCCAGCAGCTTAGGTCTGGAGACCCAGTACTTC. The J gene is TRBJ2-5, the V gene TRBV5-4; D call uncertain. V was cut by 2 bases and J by 5 bases, with 7 bases left in between. This CDR3 comprises 12 residues. Germline assignment: CDR1 SGHNT and CDR2 YYREEE (reference sequence).

This clonotype has a handful of counts. The gene calls are TRBV25-1 and TRBJ1-1; unclear D gene. The V and J ends lost 2 bases and 3 bases respectively, with 10 bases between them. The V gene's germline CDR1 is MGHDK and CDR2 SYGVNS. The CDR3 has 14 amino acids. CDR3 DNA sequence: TGTGCCAGCAGTGAAGATTCGGGGTACACTGAAGCTTTCTTT. Translated, it gives CASSEDSGYTEAFF.

This clonotype has only a few counts. This rearrangement joins TRBV2 to TRBJ2-3, with TRBD2 matching over 10 bases. The V segment lost 2 bases and the J segment 2 bases; nucleotides outside the gene matches: 4. The CDR3 length is 16 residues. The germline V gene encodes CDR1 SNHLY and CDR2 FYNNEI. For the CDR3, the DNA is TGTGCCAGCAGTGAAAGGAGCGGGGGGGTCACAGATACGCAGTATTTT. Translation gives CASSERSGGVTDTQYF.

The genes are TRBV2 and TRBJ2-1, with D possibly matching TRBD2 (5 bases). The V and J ends lost 2 bases and 10 bases respectively, with 18 bases between them. The CDR3 spans 15 residues. Germline CDR1 and CDR2: SNHLY and FYNNEI. The CDR3 reads CASSEQDGFPGEQFF. In DNA form, the CDR3 reads TGTGCCAGCAGTGAACAGGACGGCTTTCCGGGGGAGCAGTTCTTC. Full variable domain (remainder filled in from reference TRBV2 and TRBJ2-1): EPEVTQTPSHQVTQMGQEVILRCVPISNHLYFYWYRQILGQKVEFLVSFYNNEISEKSEIFDDQFSVERPDGSNFTLKIRSTKLEDSAMYFCASSEQDGFPGEQFFGPGTRLTVL.

Many counts were recorded for this clonotype. The V gene is TRBV29-1, the J gene TRBJ2-7; D uncertain. The CDR3 covers 12 residues. V lost 4 bases and J lost 0, with 7 bases in between. In germline, CDR1 is SQVTM, CDR2 ANQGSEA. The CDR3 loop is CSVAVVSYEQYF. As DNA, the CDR3 is TGCAGCGTTGCTGTGGTCTCCTACGAGCAGTACTTC.

V is TRBV5-1 and J is TRBJ2-5; TRBD1 might be the D (5 bases). The V end lost 0 bases, the J end lost 3 bases, and 9 bases lay between the germline ends. From germline, CDR1 is SGHRS and CDR2 YFSETQ. The CDR3 spans 14 residues. CDR3 in amino acids: CASSLGQDKETQYF. CDR3 sequence (DNA): TGCGCCAGCAGCTTGGGTCAGGACAAAGAGACCCAGTACTTC.

The rearrangement links TRBV6-2 or TRBV6-3 to TRBJ1-1, with 7 bases matching TRBD1. This CDR3 region has 13 residues. The germline CDR1 and CDR2 sequences are MNHEY and SVGEGT. V was clipped by 2 bases and J by 8 bases; unmatched bases: 5. The CDR3: CASSYPGGGEAFF. CDR3 coding DNA: TGTGCCAGCAGTTACCCGGGAGGGGGCGAAGCTTTCTTT.

This clonotype was counted between two and nine times. The V gene is TRBV15, the J gene TRBJ2-2; 9 positions agree with TRBD1. The CDR3 spans 15 residues. Trimming took 5 bases from V and 8 from J; bases not matched to a gene: 9. Germline V CDR1 and CDR2: LNHNV, YYDKDF (reference sequence). The CDR3 DNA is TGTGCCACCAGCGGCCTCGGGACAGGGTCGGGGGAGCTGTTTTTT. Its protein is CATSGLGTGSGELFF.

In this sample, this clonotype turned up a few times. The chain carries TRBV12-3 or TRBV12-4 and TRBJ2-3; D not resolved. CDR3 size: 15 residues. Trimming stripped 7 bases from V and 2 bases from J, with 16 bases between. CDR3 in DNA: TGTGCCAGCACCCCGAGTTTGAGAAACACAGATACGCAGTATTTT. Translating it yields CASTPSLRNTDTQYF.

This clonotype was recorded once. V gene TRBV29-1 combines with J gene TRBJ1-1; D is perhaps TRBD1 (6 bases). Germline V gives CDR1 SQVTM, CDR2 ANQGSEA. CDR3 length equals 13 residues. Trimming cost V 8 bases and J 0 bases, with 13 bases left between them. This CDR3 reads CSFSRQVNTEAFF. The CDR3 bases are TGCAGCTTTTCCCGACAGGTGAACACTGAAGCTTTCTTT. The full variable domain, with the rest looked up from reference TRBV29-1 and TRBJ1-1, is SAVISQKPSRDICQRGTSLTIQCQVDSQVTMMFWYRQQPGQSLTLIATANQGSEATYESGFVIDKFPISRPNLTFSTLTVSNMSPEDSSIYLCSFSRQVNTEAFFGQGTRLTVV.

V usage is TRBV3-1 and J usage is TRBJ1-1; D is undetermined. V shed 0 bases and J shed 1 base, with 15 bases lying between them. CDR3 length equals 17 residues. Germline CDR1 is LGHDT and CDR2 is YNNKEL (reference sequence). The CDR3 protein is CASSQDGFGQPNTEAFF. CDR3 DNA: TGTGCCAGCAGCCAAGACGGCTTTGGGCAGCCGAACACTGAAGCTTTCTTT.

This clonotype came up a few times. V and J are TRBV6-6 and TRBJ1-5; TRBD1 matches 8 bases. CDR3 length: 19 amino acids. Germline assignment: CDR1 MNHNY and CDR2 SVGAGI (reference sequence). V was pared by 6 bases and J by 4 bases, with 20 bases of the junction left unmatched. The CDR3 reads CASSLMGFDRGGFNQPQHF. For the CDR3, the DNA is TGTGCCAGCAGCTTAATGGGCTTCGACAGGGGCGGTTTTAATCAGCCCCAGCATTTT.

The chain carries TRBV12-3 or TRBV12-4 and TRBJ2-1, with 7 bases aligning to TRBD2. V shed 3 bases and J 5 bases; nucleotides not matched to a gene: 10. The CDR3 is 16 residues long. The CDR3 region is CASSFHLAGADNEQFF. The CDR3 DNA reads TGTGCCAGCAGTTTCCATCTGGCGGGAGCGGACAATGAGCAGTTCTTC.

This clonotype was observed a few times. The chain uses TRBV7-9 and TRBJ2-5, with D possibly TRBD1 on 6 matching bases. The CDR3 is 15 amino acids. The ends were cut back, 5 bases at V and 1 base at J, with 14 bases in the middle. Germline assignment: CDR1 SEHNR and CDR2 FQNEAQ (reference sequence). The CDR3 protein is CASSPLGQIQETQYF. The CDR3 DNA is TGTGCCAGCAGCCCCCTTGGACAGATCCAAGAGACCCAGTACTTC.

The rearrangement joins TRBV3-1 to TRBJ1-1; D gene unclear. This CDR3 region has 16 residues. The germline CDR1 and CDR2 sequences are LGHDT and YNNKEL (reference sequence). V lost 0 bases to trimming and J lost 2 bases, with 13 bases between them. Here the CDR3 DNA reads TGTGCCAGCAGCCAAGACAGGCAGGCGGTCAACACTGAAGCTTTCTTT. Translated: CASSQDRQAVNTEAFF.